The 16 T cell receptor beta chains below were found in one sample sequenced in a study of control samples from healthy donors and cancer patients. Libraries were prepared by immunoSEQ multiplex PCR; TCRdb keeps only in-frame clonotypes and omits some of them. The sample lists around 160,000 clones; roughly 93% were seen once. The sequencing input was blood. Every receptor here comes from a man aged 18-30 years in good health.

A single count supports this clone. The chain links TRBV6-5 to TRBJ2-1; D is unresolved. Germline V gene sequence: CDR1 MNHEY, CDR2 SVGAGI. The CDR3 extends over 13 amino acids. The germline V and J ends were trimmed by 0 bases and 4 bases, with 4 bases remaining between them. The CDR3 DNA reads TGTGCCAGCAGTTACTCGACGTACAATGAGCAGTTCTTC. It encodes CASSYSTYNEQFF.

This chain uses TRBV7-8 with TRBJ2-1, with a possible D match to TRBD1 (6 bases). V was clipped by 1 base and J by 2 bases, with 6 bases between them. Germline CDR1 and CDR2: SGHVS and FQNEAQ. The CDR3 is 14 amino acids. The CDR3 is CASSLGDTYNEQFF. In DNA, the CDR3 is TGTGCCAGCAGCTTAGGGGACACCTACAATGAGCAGTTCTTC.

In DNA form, the CDR3 reads TGCGCCAGCAGCCTCCCCCAAGGTGCGAGTGAGCAGTTCTTC. Its protein product is CASSLPQGASEQFF. The J gene is TRBJ2-1, the V gene TRBV5-1, with D uncertain. Trimming took off 4 bases at V and 9 bases at J, with 17 bases between the two ends. The CDR3 length is 14 residues. CDR1 is SGHRS and CDR2 is YFSETQ in the germline V gene. Drawing the rest from reference TRBV5-1 and TRBJ2-1, the complete variable domain is KAGVTQTPRYLIKTRGQQVTLSCSPISGHRSVSWYQQTPGQGLQFLFEYFSETQRNKGNFPGRFSGRQFSNSRSEMNVSTLELGDSALYLCASSLPQGASEQFFGPGTRLTVL.

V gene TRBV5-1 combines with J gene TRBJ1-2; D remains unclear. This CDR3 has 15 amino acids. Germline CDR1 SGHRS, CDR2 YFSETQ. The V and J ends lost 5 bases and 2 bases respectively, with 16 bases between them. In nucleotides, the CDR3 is TGCGCCAGCAGTGTCGACAAAGAAGTAAACTATGGCTACACCTTC. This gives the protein CASSVDKEVNYGYTF. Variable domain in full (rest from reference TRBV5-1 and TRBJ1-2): KAGVTQTPRYLIKTRGQQVTLSCSPISGHRSVSWYQQTPGQGLQFLFEYFSETQRNKGNFPGRFSGRQFSNSRSEMNVSTLELGDSALYLCASSVDKEVNYGYTFGSGTRLTVV.

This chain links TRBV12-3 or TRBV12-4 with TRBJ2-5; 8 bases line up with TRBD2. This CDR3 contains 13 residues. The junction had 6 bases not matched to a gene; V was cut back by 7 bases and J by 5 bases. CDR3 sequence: CASIGGARETQYF. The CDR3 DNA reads TGTGCCAGCATCGGGGGGGCGCGGGAGACCCAGTACTTC.

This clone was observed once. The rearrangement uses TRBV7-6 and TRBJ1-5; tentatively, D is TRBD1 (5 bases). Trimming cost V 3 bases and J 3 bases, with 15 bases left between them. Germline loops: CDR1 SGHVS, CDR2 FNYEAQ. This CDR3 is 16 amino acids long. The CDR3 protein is CASSLLTRGHNQPQHF. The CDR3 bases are TGTGCCAGCAGCTTGCTGACCCGGGGCCACAATCAGCCCCAGCATTTT.

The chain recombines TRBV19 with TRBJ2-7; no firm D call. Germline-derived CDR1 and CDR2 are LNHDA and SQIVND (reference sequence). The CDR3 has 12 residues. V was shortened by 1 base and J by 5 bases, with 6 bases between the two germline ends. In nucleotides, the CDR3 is TGTGCCAGTAGTATAGGCCGCGACGAGCAGTACTTC. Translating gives CASSIGRDEQYF.

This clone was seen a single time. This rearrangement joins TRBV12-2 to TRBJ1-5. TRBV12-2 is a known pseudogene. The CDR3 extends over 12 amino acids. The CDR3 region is CASRSGTPPQHF. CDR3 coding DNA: TGTGCAAGTCGCTCAGGGACCCCGCCCCAGCATTTT.

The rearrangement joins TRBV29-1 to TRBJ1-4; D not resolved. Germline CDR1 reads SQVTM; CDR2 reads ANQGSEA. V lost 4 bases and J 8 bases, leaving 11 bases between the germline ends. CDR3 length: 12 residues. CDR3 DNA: TGCAGCGTTGGTCGGCTGGGGGAAAAACTGTTTTTT. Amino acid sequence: CSVGRLGEKLFF.

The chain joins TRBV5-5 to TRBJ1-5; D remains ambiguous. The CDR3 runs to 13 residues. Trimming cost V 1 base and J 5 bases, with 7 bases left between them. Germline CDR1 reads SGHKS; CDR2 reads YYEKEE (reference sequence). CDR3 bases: TGTGCCAGCAGCTTGAGGAGTGATCAGCCCCAGCATTTT. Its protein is CASSLRSDQPQHF.

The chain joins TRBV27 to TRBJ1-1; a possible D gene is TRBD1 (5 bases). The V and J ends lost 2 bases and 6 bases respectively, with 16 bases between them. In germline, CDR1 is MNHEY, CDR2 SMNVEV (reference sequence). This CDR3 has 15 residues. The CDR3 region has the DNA TGTGCCAGCAGTTTAGGGGGGTTACGAGGCGCTGAAGCTTTCTTT. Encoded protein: CASSLGGLRGAEAFF.

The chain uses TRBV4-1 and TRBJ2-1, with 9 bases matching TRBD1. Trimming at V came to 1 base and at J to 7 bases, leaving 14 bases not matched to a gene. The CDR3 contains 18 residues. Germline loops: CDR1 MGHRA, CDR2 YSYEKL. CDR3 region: CASSQGGSGTGSRNEQFF. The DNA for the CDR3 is TGCGCCAGCAGCCAAGGTGGCTCCGGGACAGGGAGCAGAAATGAGCAGTTCTTC.

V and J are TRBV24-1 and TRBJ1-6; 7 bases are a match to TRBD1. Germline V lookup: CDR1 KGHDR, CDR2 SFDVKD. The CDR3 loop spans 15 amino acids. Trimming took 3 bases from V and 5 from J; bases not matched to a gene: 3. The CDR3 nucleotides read TGTGCCACCAGTGATAGTACAGGGGATAATTCACCCCTCCACTTT. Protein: CATSDSTGDNSPLHF.

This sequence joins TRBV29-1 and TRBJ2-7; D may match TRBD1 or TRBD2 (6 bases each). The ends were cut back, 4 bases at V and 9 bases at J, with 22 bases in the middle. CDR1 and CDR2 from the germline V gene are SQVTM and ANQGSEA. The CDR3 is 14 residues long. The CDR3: CSVAWGPGAGAQYF. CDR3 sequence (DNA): TGCAGCGTTGCTTGGGGGCCGGGGGCGGGCGCGCAGTACTTC.

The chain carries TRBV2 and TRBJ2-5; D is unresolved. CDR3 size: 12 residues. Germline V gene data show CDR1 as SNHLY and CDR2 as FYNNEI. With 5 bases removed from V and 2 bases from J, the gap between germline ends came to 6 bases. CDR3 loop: CASSLLQETQYF. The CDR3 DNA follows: TGTGCCAGCAGTCTGTTGCAAGAGACCCAGTACTTC.

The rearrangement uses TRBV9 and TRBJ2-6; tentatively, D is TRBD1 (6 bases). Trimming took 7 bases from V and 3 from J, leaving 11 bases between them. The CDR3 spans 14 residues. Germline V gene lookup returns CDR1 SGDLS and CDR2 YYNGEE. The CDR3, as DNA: TGTGCCAGCGGGGGCGCAGGTGGGGCCAACGTCCTGACTTTC. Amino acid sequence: CASGGAGGANVLTF.